The 26 T cell receptor beta chains given below trace back to one sample, sequenced in a study of cytomegalovirus exposure and HLA in healthy donors. The PCR contained 60 Vbeta and 13 Jbeta primers. Sequenced by immunoSEQ multiplex PCR; TCRdb stores in-frame clones only, minus some. This sample yields fewer than 250,000 clones, of which 77% are seen a single time; 2% to 2.5% belongs to the top ten. The sample taken for sequencing was PBMCs. The receptors derive from a woman in her 30s in good health and CMV-seropositive.

This clone was seen a handful of times. The chain links TRBV18 to TRBJ1-1; D is perhaps TRBD1 (5 bases). The V gene lost 2 bases and the J gene lost 4 bases, with 14 bases spanning the gap. From germline, CDR1 is KGHSH and CDR2 LQKENI. This CDR3 has 15 residues. CDR3 region: CASSPWGEVGTEAFF. The CDR3, as DNA: TGTGCCAGCTCACCATGGGGGGAGGTTGGCACTGAAGCTTTCTTT.

This rearrangement joins TRBV7-9 to TRBJ1-2, with TRBD1 matching 8 bases. Germline CDR1 is SEHNR and CDR2 is FQNEAQ (reference sequence). This CDR3 has 18 residues. V dropped 3 bases and J dropped 4; count of bases not matched to a gene: 16. The CDR3 spells CASSFIFTLGQGAYGYTF. CDR3 nucleotide sequence: TGTGCCAGCAGCTTTATCTTTACCCTAGGACAGGGTGCCTATGGCTACACCTTC. Drawing the rest from reference TRBV7-9 and TRBJ1-2, the complete variable domain is DTGVSQNPRHKITKRGQNVTFRCDPISEHNRLYWYRQTLGQGPEFLTYFQNEAQLEKSRLLSDRFSAERPKGSFSTLEIQRTEQGDSAMYLCASSFIFTLGQGAYGYTFGSGTRLTVV.

The chain carries TRBV5-5 and TRBJ2-5; perhaps TRBD2 as D (6 bases). V was cut by 2 bases and J by 2 bases, with 10 bases left in between. There are 14 residues in the CDR3. Germline CDR1 reads SGHKS; CDR2 reads YYEKEE (reference sequence). The CDR3 coding sequence is TGTGCCAGCAGCTTAGGCGGGGCGCAAGAGACCCAGTACTTC. Residues: CASSLGGAQETQYF.

The rearrangement uses TRBV28 and TRBJ2-3; 14 positions agree with TRBD2. J lost 2 bases, V lost 7 bases, and 14 bases had no gene match. CDR1 and CDR2 from the germline V gene are MDHEN and SYDVKM. This CDR3 region has 19 residues. CDR3 sequence reads: CASMGLATSGRAPTDTQYF. In DNA form, the CDR3 reads TGTGCCAGCATGGGTTTAGCGACTAGCGGGAGGGCACCCACAGATACGCAGTATTTT.

In the case of this clone: Other DNA sequences within the sample encode an identical CDR3. The chain couples TRBV6-1 to TRBJ1-5; 11 positions agree with TRBD1. Trimming removed 4 bases from V and 6 bases from J; junction bases left unmatched: 2. This CDR3 is built from 14 residues. The germline gives CDR1 MNHNS, CDR2 SASEGT. The CDR3 spells CASSGTGGGQPQHF. As DNA, the CDR3 is TGTGCCAGCAGTGGGACAGGGGGCGGTCAGCCCCAGCATTTT.

The DNA for the CDR3 is TGTGCCATCAGTGAGTCGGGACAGGCTAGCAATCAGCCCCAGCATTTT. Its translation is CAISESGQASNQPQHF. The chain recombines TRBV10-3 with TRBJ1-5; 8 bases fit TRBD1. V dropped 0 bases and J dropped 0; count of bases not matched to a gene: 1. The germline gives CDR1 ENHRY, CDR2 SYGVKD. There are 16 residues in the CDR3.

Within the sample, this clone is medium-sized (0.01 to 0.1%). This sequence joins TRBV7-9 and TRBJ2-1; 8 bases agree with TRBD2. Germline V gives CDR1 SEHNR, CDR2 FQNEAQ (reference sequence). The V segment lost 2 bases and the J segment 3 bases; nucleotides outside the gene matches: 3. The CDR3 spans 15 residues. CDR3 sequence reads: CASSLSGLGYNEQFF. CDR3 nucleotide sequence: TGTGCCAGCAGCTTATCGGGACTAGGCTACAATGAGCAGTTCTTC.

The chain carries TRBV5-1 and TRBJ2-2; 10 nucleotides align to TRBD2. CDR1 and CDR2 from the germline V gene are SGHRS and YFSETQ. The CDR3 runs to 19 residues. The junction had 16 bases not matched to a gene; V was cut back by 4 bases and J by 4 bases. For the CDR3, the DNA is TGCGCCAGCAGCCGAGGCCCTAGCGGGGGACATCCGGGCACCGGGGAGCTGTTTTTT. Translated, it gives CASSRGPSGGHPGTGELFF.

This sequence joins TRBV14 and TRBJ2-7; 9 bases map to TRBD1. This CDR3 has 15 amino acids. V shed 1 base and J 2 bases; nucleotides not matched to a gene: 3. Germline V gene data show CDR1 as SGHDN and CDR2 as FVKESK. CDR3 in DNA: TGTGCCAGCAGCCAAGGGACAGGGGATGCCTACGAGCAGTACTTC. This gives the protein CASSQGTGDAYEQYF.

The V gene is TRBV27, the J gene TRBJ1-2; 8 bases align to TRBD1. This CDR3 comprises 15 residues. The germline gives CDR1 MNHEY, CDR2 SMNVEV (reference sequence). V shed 6 bases, J shed 3 bases, and the junction held 9 bases outside the gene matches. CDR3 in DNA: TGTGCCAGCAGGTCCCGGGTGACAGGGGACTATGGCTACACCTTC. Translation: CASRSRVTGDYGYTF.

The CDR3 sequence is CASSQDGAKLHYGYTF. Here the CDR3 DNA reads TGTGCCAGCAGCCAAGATGGAGCCAAGCTTCATTATGGCTACACCTTC. The J gene is TRBJ1-2, the V gene TRBV4-2; D is uncertain. Trimming shortened V by 0 bases and J by 5 bases, and 16 bases separated the two germline ends. The CDR3 loop spans 16 amino acids. Per the germline V gene, CDR1 is LGHNA and CDR2 is YNFKEQ.

The chain employs TRBV5-4 and TRBJ2-4, with a possible D match to TRBD1 (6 bases). The V gene's germline CDR1 is SGHNT and CDR2 YYREEE (reference sequence). Trimming took off 3 bases at V and 0 bases at J, with 13 bases between the two ends. This CDR3 is 16 amino acids long. CDR3 in amino acids: CASSWASRGAKNIQYF. CDR3 DNA sequence: TGTGCCAGCAGCTGGGCCTCCAGGGGAGCCAAAAACATTCAGTACTTC.

The chain combines TRBV18 with TRBJ2-1, with a weak D call TRBD2 (5 bases). The germline gives CDR1 KGHSH, CDR2 LQKENI. CDR3 length: 15 amino acids. The V end was cut by 1 base, the J end by 6 bases, with 13 bases between. In DNA, the CDR3 is TGTGCCAGCTCACCACGGATATCTAGCCCCAATGAGCAGTTCTTC. It codes for CASSPRISSPNEQFF.

The chain recombines TRBV7-3 with TRBJ2-1; weak D call: TRBD2 (6 bases). This CDR3 is built from 16 residues. Germline CDR1 SGHTA, CDR2 FQGTGA. Trimming cost V 5 bases and J 8 bases, with 22 bases left between them. The CDR3 loop is CASSPRLVLREDEQFF. CDR3 sequence (DNA): TGTGCCAGCAGCCCCCGACTAGTGCTGAGGGAAGATGAGCAGTTCTTC.

The chain employs TRBV7-2 and TRBJ2-5, with unresolved D. The CDR3 extends over 13 amino acids. V was shortened by 0 bases and J by 1 base, with 3 bases between the two germline ends. Germline V gene data show CDR1 as SGHTA and CDR2 as FQGNSA. The CDR3 spells CASSLALQETQYF. In nucleotides, the CDR3 is TGTGCCAGCAGCTTAGCCCTCCAAGAGACCCAGTACTTC.

This clone has only one observation. V is TRBV7-8 and J is TRBJ2-7, with TRBD2 as a possible D gene (5 bases). Germline CDR1 reads SGHVS; CDR2 reads FQNEAQ. V gave up 5 bases and J gave up 6 bases, with 11 bases separating them. The CDR3 sequence is 12 residues long. The CDR3 DNA reads as TGTGCCAGCAGCCGGAACCGGGGCGAGCAGTACTTC. This translates into CASSRNRGEQYF. Using reference TRBV7-8 and TRBJ2-7 for the parts outside the CDR3, the full variable domain is GAGVSQSPRYKVAKRGQDVALRCDPISGHVSLFWYQQALGQGPEFLTYFQNEAQLDKSGLPSDRFFAERPEGSVSTLKIQRTQQEDSAVYLCASSRNRGEQYFGPGTRLTVT.

There are a few counts of this clone. This chain links TRBV30 with TRBJ2-7; weak D call: TRBD1 (6 bases). Germline loops: CDR1 GTSNPN, CDR2 SVGIG (reference sequence). V lost 0 bases and J lost 2, with 11 bases in between. The CDR3 is 14 residues long. CDR3 residues: CAWSVRTDAYEQYF. DNA of the CDR3: TGTGCCTGGAGTGTTCGGACAGACGCCTACGAGCAGTACTTC. Complete variable domain (other parts from reference TRBV30 and TRBJ2-7): SQTIHQWPATLVQPVGSPLSLECTVEGTSNPNLYWYRQAAGRGLQLLFYSVGIGQISSEVPQNLSASRPQDRQFILSSKKLLLSDSGFYLCAWSVRTDAYEQYFGPGTRLTVT.

The chain employs TRBV5-4 and TRBJ2-5, with TRBD1 matching 7 bases. CDR3 length equals 14 residues. J lost 1 base, V lost 4 bases, and 4 bases had no gene match. Germline V gene data show CDR1 as SGHNT and CDR2 as YYREEE (reference sequence). Here the CDR3 reads CASSGDRFQETQYF. As DNA, the CDR3 is TGTGCCAGCAGCGGGGACAGATTCCAAGAGACCCAGTACTTC.

This rearrangement joins TRBV7-2 to TRBJ2-7; unclear D gene. V lost 5 bases and J lost 3, with 14 bases in between. Germline loops: CDR1 SGHTA, CDR2 FQGNSA. This CDR3 comprises 14 residues. CDR3 nucleotides: TGTGCCAGCAGCGTCGGTTTGCGGAGCTACGAGCAGTACTTC. As protein: CASSVGLRSYEQYF.

This clone was detected a few times. The CDR3 spells CACNSQGMNTEAFF. CDR3 coding DNA: TGTGCCTGTAACTCCCAGGGAATGAACACTGAAGCTTTCTTT. V usage is TRBV30 and J usage is TRBJ1-1, with D possibly being TRBD1 (5 bases). The CDR3 is 14 amino acids. V was trimmed by 6 bases and J by 0 bases, leaving 14 bases between them. Per germline, CDR1 GTSNPN and CDR2 SVGIG (reference sequence).

The chain couples TRBV4-1 to TRBJ2-3, with 9 bases lining up with TRBD2. The trim removed 0 bases at V and 8 bases at J, leaving 15 bases unmatched. CDR1 and CDR2 (germline): MGHRA, YSYEKL. The CDR3 runs to 18 residues. The CDR3: CASSQDPNRLAGTGTQYF. CDR3 coding DNA: TGCGCCAGCAGCCAAGATCCGAATAGGCTAGCGGGGACGGGTACGCAGTATTTT.

This clone was observed once. V and J are TRBV4-1 and TRBJ1-2; D is ambiguous. With 0 bases removed from V and 4 bases from J, the gap between germline ends came to 18 bases. The CDR3 runs to 17 residues. Germline V gives CDR1 MGHRA, CDR2 YSYEKL. In DNA, the CDR3 is TGCGCCAGCAGCCAAGAGGGAGGAATGGGAACCGGCTATGGCTACACCTTC. This translates into CASSQEGGMGTGYGYTF.

The rearrangement links TRBV6-5 to TRBJ1-2; a weak D match, TRBD1 (6 bases). The V end was cut by 2 bases, the J end by 6 bases, with 13 bases between. The CDR3 totals 14 residues. Germline lookup yields CDR1 MNHEY and CDR2 SVGAGI. The CDR3 is CASSYLSGGNGYTF. CDR3 bases: TGTGCCAGCAGTTACCTATCGGGGGGCAATGGCTACACCTTC.

CDR3: CASSAGGLRSGNTIYF. The CDR3 DNA follows: TGTGCCAGCAGCGCCGGTGGGCTCCGCTCTGGAAACACCATATATTTT. The chain uses TRBV5-4 and TRBJ1-3; D not certain. CDR1 is SGHNT and CDR2 is YYREEE in the germline V gene (reference sequence). V shed 4 bases and J shed 0 bases, with 14 bases lying between them. This CDR3 has 16 amino acids.

The chain combines TRBV5-1 with TRBJ2-7; perhaps TRBD2 as D (5 bases). The germline V gene has CDR1 SGHRS and CDR2 YFSETQ. V was clipped by 2 bases and J by 1 base, with 10 bases between them. The CDR3 has 14 amino acids. CDR3 nucleotide sequence: TGCGCCAGCAGCTTCGATACGGGGTCCTACGAGCAGTACTTC. Encoded protein: CASSFDTGSYEQYF.

The chain recombines TRBV7-2 with TRBJ1-2; 12 bases are shared with TRBD1. The CDR3 is 15 residues long. Losses at the gene ends were 6 bases for V and 8 bases for J; bases not matched to a gene: 10. Germline CDR1 and CDR2: SGHTA and FQGNSA. DNA for the CDR3: TGTGCCAGCAGTCTTACCGGGACAGGGGGCCGGGGCTACACCTTC. Its protein is CASSLTGTGGRGYTF.